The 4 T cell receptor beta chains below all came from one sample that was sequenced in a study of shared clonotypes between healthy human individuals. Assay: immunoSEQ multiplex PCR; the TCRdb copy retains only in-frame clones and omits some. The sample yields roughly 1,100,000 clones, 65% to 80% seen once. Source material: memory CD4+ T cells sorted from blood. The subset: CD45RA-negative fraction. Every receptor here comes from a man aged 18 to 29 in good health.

CDR3 in amino acids: CASSYSTSTDTQYF. For the CDR3, the DNA is TGTGCCAGCAGTTACTCGACTAGCACAGATACGCAGTATTTT. The V and J genes are TRBV6-6 and TRBJ2-3; D gene unclear. CDR3 size: 14 residues. Germline loops: CDR1 MNHNY, CDR2 SVGAGI (reference sequence). Between the trimmed V and J ends, which lost 0 bases and 0 bases, there was a span of 4 bases.

The CDR3 nucleotides read TGTGCCAGCAGCCTTAGACAGGGAACCATTCAGTACTTC. Protein product: CASSLRQGTIQYF. The chain couples TRBV7-9 to TRBJ2-4; 7 bases map to TRBD1. This CDR3 comprises 13 residues. J gave up 9 bases and V 5 bases, and 7 bases lay outside the gene matches. Germline V CDR1 and CDR2: SEHNR, FQNEAQ (reference sequence).

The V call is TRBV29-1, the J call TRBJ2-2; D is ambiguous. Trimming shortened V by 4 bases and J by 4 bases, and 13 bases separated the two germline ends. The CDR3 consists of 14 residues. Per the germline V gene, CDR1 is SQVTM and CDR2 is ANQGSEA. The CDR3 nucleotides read TGCAGCGTTGGAAACCCCTGGGGCACCGGGGAGCTGTTTTTT. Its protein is CSVGNPWGTGELFF.

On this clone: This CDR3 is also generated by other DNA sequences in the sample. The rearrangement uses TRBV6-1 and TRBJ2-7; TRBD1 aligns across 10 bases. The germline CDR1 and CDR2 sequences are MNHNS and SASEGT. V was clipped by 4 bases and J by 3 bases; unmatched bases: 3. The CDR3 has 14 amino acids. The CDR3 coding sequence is TGTGCCAGCAGTGGTAGGGACAGGGGCTACGAGCAGTACTTC. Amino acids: CASSGRDRGYEQYF.